A selection of T cell receptor beta chains follows, all from one sample in a study of cytotoxic CD8 clonotypes in ibrutinib-treated CLL. Assay: immunoSEQ multiplex PCR; the TCRdb copy retains only in-frame clones and omits some. The sample includes around 140,000 clones, roughly 80% of them seen just once. The source was PBMCs, collected after 12 months of ibrutinib treatment. The receptors here all came from a human donor with chronic lymphocytic leukemia. Both conserved end residues are part of each CDR3. The order of the fields is clone size, J gene, D gene, V gene, CDR3 DNA, CDR3 protein. D genes are given only for firm matches. Part of the rows lack a size; the others show once, few, many or a class for expanded clones.

NA	TRBJ1-3	NA	TRBV7-2	TGTGCCAGCAGCTCCATCGGGGGGACTGGAAACACCATATATTTT	CASSSIGGTGNTIYF
NA	TRBJ2-7	NA	TRBV5-1	TGCGCCAGCAGCGCGGGGGCAGGGGGCGACGAGCAGTACTTC	CASSAGAGGDEQYF
NA	TRBJ2-5	NA	TRBV4-3	TGCGCCAGCAGCAAAGGGTCGATTTCGGAGACCCAGTACTTC	CASSKGSISETQYF
once	TRBJ2-1	NA	TRBV5-1	TGCGCCAGCATCTCGCACGCCGACAATGAGCAGTTCTTC	CASISHADNEQFF
once	TRBJ2-7	NA	TRBV9	TGTGCCAGCAGCGTAGGTTGGGGGTCCTACGAGCAGTACTTC	CASSVGWGSYEQYF
few	TRBJ2-7	NA	TRBV13	TGTGCCAGCAGCTTGGCTCAGGGCTACGAGCAGTACTTC	CASSLAQGYEQYF
once	TRBJ2-7	NA	TRBV13	TGTGCCAGCAGCCCACAGGGTTACGAGCAGTACTTC	CASSPQGYEQYF
NA	TRBJ1-2	TRBD1	TRBV5-1	TGCGCCAGCAGCAACACAGGGGGCGCATATGGCTACACCTTC	CASSNTGGAYGYTF
NA	TRBJ2-7	NA	TRBV4-2	TGTGCCAGCAGCCAAGAGGGGAGAAGCCCCTACGAGCAGTACTTC	CASSQEGRSPYEQYF
NA	TRBJ2-3	TRBD2	TRBV28	TGTGCCAGCGGGACTAGGGGGAGGGTCACAGATACGCAGTATTTT	CASGTRGRVTDTQYF
NA	TRBJ2-7	NA	TRBV4-2	TGTGCCAGCAGCCAAGCCGGGACCATTTACTCCTACGAGCAGTACTTC	CASSQAGTIYSYEQYF
NA	TRBJ2-7	NA	TRBV6-1	TGTGCCAGCTTGGGACGTACCTACGAGCAGTACTTC	CASLGRTYEQYF
few	TRBJ1-2	NA	TRBV5-1	TGCGCCAGCACCGAGGGTCGGGGCTACACCTTC	CASTEGRGYTF
NA	TRBJ1-1	NA	TRBV30	TGTGCCTGGAGTGCCTACTATCAGGGGACAATGGCTTTCTTT	CAWSAYYQGTMAFF
NA	TRBJ1-5	NA	TRBV19	TGTGCCAGCCGTATGGCCAACCGCCCCTATCAGCCCCAGCATTTT	CASRMANRPYQPQHF
NA	TRBJ1-6	TRBD1	TRBV2	TGTGCCAGCCATGACAGGGGTAATTCACCCCTCCACTTT	CASHDRGNSPLHF
NA	TRBJ1-1	TRBD1	TRBV5-1	TGCGCCAGCAGCGGCACCGGGACAGCTAAAAACACTGAAGCTTTCTTT	CASSGTGTAKNTEAFF
NA	TRBJ1-1	NA	TRBV19	TGTGCCAGCGAACCGGGACGAGGGTTGTCTGAAGCTTTCTTT	CASEPGRGLSEAFF
once	TRBJ1-2	TRBD1	TRBV7-9	TGTGCCAGCAGCCCCAAGATTAAGCAGGGGGACTATGGCTACACCTTC	CASSPKIKQGDYGYTF
NA	TRBJ1-2	NA	TRBV27	TGTGCCAGCAGAGCGTCACAGGGCGCAAACTATGGCTACACCTTT	CASRASQGANYGYTF
NA	TRBJ1-5	TRBD1	TRBV28	TGTGCCAGCAGTCCAACTACAGGGGAGGATCAGCCCCAGCATTTT	CASSPTTGEDQPQHF
NA	TRBJ2-2	NA	TRBV5-6	TGTGCCAGCAGCTTGTGGGAAGACACCGGGGAGCTGTTTTTT	CASSLWEDTGELFF
NA	TRBJ1-5	TRBD1	TRBV19	TGTGCCAGTAGTATCCGGACAGGGGACGGCAATCAGCCCCAGCATTTT	CASSIRTGDGNQPQHF
once	TRBJ2-3	NA	TRBV27	TGTGCCAGCAGTTTATGGGGTAGGACGACAGATACGCAGTATTTT	CASSLWGRTTDTQYF
NA	TRBJ1-6	NA	TRBV30	TGTGCCTGGAGTGCGAAGGTTTATAATTCACCCCTCCACTTT	CAWSAKVYNSPLHF
NA	TRBJ2-2	NA	TRBV18	TGTGCCAGCTCACCACCGGTCGGAGAGCGGGCCGGGGAGCTGTTTTTT	CASSPPVGERAGELFF
NA	TRBJ2-7	TRBD1	TRBV28	TGTGCCAGCAGTTTATCCAGGGGGCTGGACGAGCAGTACTTC	CASSLSRGLDEQYF
NA	TRBJ1-5	NA	TRBV5-6	TGTGCCAGCAGCTCCCGACGGGGCAATCAGCCCCAGCATTTT	CASSSRRGNQPQHF
NA	TRBJ2-2	NA	TRBV6-5	TGTGCCAGCAGCCTTCTGAGGGGGAACACCGGGGAGCTGTTTTTT	CASSLLRGNTGELFF
few	TRBJ1-4	NA	TRBV9	TGTGCCAGCAGCGCCACCGGAAGAGAAAATGAAAAACTGTTTTTT	CASSATGRENEKLFF
few	TRBJ2-7	NA	TRBV15	TGTGCCACCAGCAGAGACCAATTGAGTTGGGAGGACGAGCAGTACTTC	CATSRDQLSWEDEQYF
NA	TRBJ2-1	TRBD2	TRBV18	TGTGCCAGCTCACAGGGGTTTGGACTAGCGGGTAATGAGCAGTTCTTC	CASSQGFGLAGNEQFF
few	TRBJ1-3	NA	TRBV2	TGTGCCAGCAGTCGGGAGCGCTCTGGAAACACCATATATTTT	CASSRERSGNTIYF
NA	TRBJ1-5	NA	TRBV7-9	TGTGCCAGCAGCTTAGCCTCAGGGGGCAATCAGCCCCAGCATTTT	CASSLASGGNQPQHF
many	TRBJ1-4	NA	TRBV9	TGTGCCAGCAGCGGAGGGACAACTAATGAAAAACTGTTTTTT	CASSGGTTNEKLFF
few	TRBJ1-5	NA	TRBV28	TGTGCCAGCAGTTTCGTTTCCGACATGGGGGATCAGCCCCAGCATTTT	CASSFVSDMGDQPQHF
NA	TRBJ2-1	TRBD1	TRBV6-1	TGTGCCAGCAGTTGGCCAGGGGGCAATGAGCAGTTCTTC	CASSWPGGNEQFF
NA	TRBJ2-3	NA	TRBV5-6	TGTGCCAGCAGCTTTAGCACAGATACGCAGTATTTT	CASSFSTDTQYF
NA	TRBJ2-2	NA	TRBV4-1	TGCGCCAGCAGCCAAGAATATGCGGGGTCCGCAATCGGGGAGCTGTTTTTT	CASSQEYAGSAIGELFF
NA	TRBJ2-7	NA	TRBV28	TGTGCCAGCAGTTTAGGGCTACAAGGGGCAGGGGAGCAGTACTTC	CASSLGLQGAGEQYF
NA	TRBJ2-7	TRBD2	TRBV7-9	TGTGCCAGCAGCCCCGGGGGGACCCGGTCCTACGAGCAGTACTTC	CASSPGGTRSYEQYF
NA	TRBJ2-1	TRBD2	TRBV5-6	TGTGCCAGCAGCCAGACCGGGACTAGTGACAATGAGCAGTTCTTC	CASSQTGTSDNEQFF
NA	TRBJ1-2	NA	TRBV28	TGTGCCAGCAGTTTGCGGAAATATGGCTACACCTTC	CASSLRKYGYTF
NA	TRBJ1-2	NA	TRBV6-5	TGTGCCAGCAGTTACACGGAGGGGGTACTCCGAGGCTACACCTTC	CASSYTEGVLRGYTF
NA	TRBJ2-3	NA	TRBV7-2	TGTGCCAGCAGCGCCGTCACAGATACGCAGTATTTT	CASSAVTDTQYF
NA	TRBJ2-1	NA	TRBV7-7	TGTGCCAGCAGCCGGACAGTCTACAATGAGCAGTTCTTC	CASSRTVYNEQFF